Below, 14 T cell receptor beta chains from the same sample are listed, as sequenced in a study of CD4 T cells in relation to SARS-CoV-2 and coronaviruses. Unexposed donor CD4+ T cells date from 2011-2018, before the COVID-19 pandemic. CD4+ T cells were isolated from the cells after about ten days of culture. Profiling relied on immunoSEQ multiplex PCR, and the TCRdb table lists in-frame clones only, not all of them. The table has around 23,000 clones, roughly 82% seen once. These receptors are not linked to any known antigen. The sample taken for sequencing was CD4+ T cells from PBMCs, cultured in vitro. The receptors here all came from a human donor in good health.

This clone was recorded once. The chain recombines TRBV7-3 with TRBJ2-3, with TRBD1 matching 7 bases. The germline V gene encodes CDR1 SGHTA and CDR2 FQGTGA. Trimming cost V 5 bases and J 9 bases; bases outside gene matches: 5. This CDR3 spans 12 amino acids. DNA of the CDR3: TGTGCCAGCAGCCAAAGACAGGGAACGCAGTATTTT. Protein: CASSQRQGTQYF.

The rearrangement links TRBV20-1 to TRBJ2-5; D may be TRBD1 (5 bases). There are 12 residues in the CDR3. The germline CDR1 and CDR2 sequences are DFQATT and SNEGSKA (reference sequence). The V and J ends lost 3 bases and 4 bases respectively, with 9 bases between them. CDR3 residues: CSASQGRETQYF. The CDR3 DNA sequence: TGCAGTGCTAGTCAGGGTAGAGAGACCCAGTACTTC.

J is TRBJ2-1 and V is TRBV7-9; tentative D call: TRBD2 (6 bases). Germline V gene sequence: CDR1 SEHNR, CDR2 FQNEAQ (reference sequence). The CDR3 length is 13 residues. V dropped 8 bases and J dropped 6 bases, with 14 bases sitting between them. The CDR3 protein is CASAKEGPNEQFF. CDR3 in DNA: TGTGCCAGCGCAAAGGAGGGCCCCAATGAGCAGTTCTTC.

This chain joins TRBV29-1 and TRBJ1-2; TRBD1 aligns across 8 bases. The CDR3 is 12 amino acids. With 7 bases clipped from V and 8 bases from J, the junction kept 9 bases outside the gene matches. Looked up from germline, CDR1 is SQVTM and CDR2 is ANQGSEA. The CDR3 protein is CSGATGVGGYTF. The DNA for the CDR3 is TGCAGCGGTGCGACAGGGGTGGGCGGCTACACCTTC.

The chain recombines TRBV11-1 with TRBJ2-3, with D possibly being TRBD1 (5 bases). The length of the CDR3 is 14 residues. Germline CDR1 is SGHAT and CDR2 is FQDESV (reference sequence). V was cut by 4 bases and J by 0 bases, with 8 bases left in between. This chain's CDR3 is CASSYGASTDTQYF. CDR3 in DNA: TGTGCCAGCAGCTATGGGGCTAGCACAGATACGCAGTATTTT.

The CDR3 DNA sequence: TGTGCCAGCAGCGTTAGTTCACAGGGGGAAACTGAAGCTTTCTTT. Translated, it gives CASSVSSQGETEAFF. V and J are TRBV9 and TRBJ1-1, with 8 bases matching TRBD1. The CDR3 extends over 15 amino acids. Germline V gene lookup returns CDR1 SGDLS and CDR2 YYNGEE. The V gene end was trimmed by 2 bases and the J gene end by 5 bases; junction bases not matched to a gene: 8.

The chain links TRBV6-6 to TRBJ2-3, with TRBD2 identical over 11 bases. CDR3 length equals 15 residues. The V segment lost 7 bases and the J segment 2 bases; nucleotides outside the gene matches: 5. CDR1 and CDR2 (germline): MNHNY, SVGAGI (reference sequence). The CDR3: CASTKTSGVTDTQYF. The DNA of the CDR3 is TGTGCCAGCACCAAGACTAGCGGGGTCACAGATACGCAGTATTTT.

V gene TRBV6-5 combines with J gene TRBJ2-3, with unresolved D. The CDR3 has 12 residues. Trimming shortened V by 6 bases and J by 6 bases, and 10 bases separated the two germline ends. Looked up from germline, CDR1 is MNHEY and CDR2 is SVGAGI. CDR3 amino acids: CASSLVGDTQYF. CDR3 coding DNA: TGTGCCAGCAGCCTAGTGGGGGATACGCAGTATTTT.

The chain employs TRBV2 and TRBJ2-1; 11 nucleotides align to TRBD2. The CDR3 is 14 amino acids. Unmatched junction bases numbered 5, after V lost 7 bases and J lost 6 bases. CDR1 is SNHLY, CDR2 FYNNEI, per germline. The DNA of the CDR3 is TGTGCCAGCACCCCCGGGACTAGCGGCAATGAGCAGTTCTTC. It is translated as CASTPGTSGNEQFF. Filled out from reference TRBV2 and TRBJ2-1, the complete variable domain reads EPEVTQTPSHQVTQMGQEVILRCVPISNHLYFYWYRQILGQKVEFLVSFYNNEISEKSEIFDDQFSVERPDGSNFTLKIRSTKLEDSAMYFCASTPGTSGNEQFFGPGTRLTVL.

V gene TRBV6-2 or TRBV6-3 combines with J gene TRBJ1-2; the D is unclear. The V end was cut by 4 bases, the J end by 2 bases, with 14 bases between. From germline, CDR1 is MNHEY and CDR2 SVGEGT. This CDR3 region has 15 residues. The CDR3 coding sequence is TGTGCCAGCAGTTCCTATGTCCATTTGAACTATGGCTACACCTTC. Encoded protein: CASSSYVHLNYGYTF.

The chain combines TRBV7-9 with TRBJ1-2, with D maybe TRBD1 (5 bases). The CDR3 sequence is 13 residues long. The ends were cut back, 3 bases at V and 6 bases at J, with 11 bases in the middle. CDR1 is SEHNR and CDR2 is FQNEAQ in the germline V gene (reference sequence). CDR3 residues: CASSFGGMDGYTF. In DNA, the CDR3 is TGTGCCAGCAGCTTTGGGGGGATGGATGGCTACACCTTC.

V is TRBV5-1 and J is TRBJ2-3; tentative D call: TRBD2 (6 bases). Between the trimmed V and J ends, which lost 4 bases and 1 base, there was a span of 10 bases. The CDR3 runs to 14 residues. CDR1 and CDR2 from the germline V gene are SGHRS and YFSETQ. CDR3 loop: CASSPGGGTDTQYF. In DNA form, the CDR3 reads TGCGCCAGCAGCCCAGGAGGGGGCACAGATACGCAGTATTTT.

The rearrangement uses TRBV2 and TRBJ2-5, with 9 nucleotides matching TRBD1. CDR3 length: 15 residues. The junction had 7 bases not matched to a gene; V was cut back by 6 bases and J by 2 bases. Looked up from germline, CDR1 is SNHLY and CDR2 is FYNNEI. The chain's CDR3 is CASRTDRGGQETQYF. The CDR3 coding sequence is TGTGCCAGCAGGACGGACAGGGGAGGACAAGAGACCCAGTACTTC.

This chain uses TRBV5-1 with TRBJ1-4; 10 positions agree with TRBD1. The germline V gene encodes CDR1 SGHRS and CDR2 YFSETQ. The CDR3 loop spans 17 amino acids. The V segment lost 4 bases and the J segment 7 bases; nucleotides outside the gene matches: 13. CDR3 amino acids: CASSRDPDRGFAEKLFF. For the CDR3, the DNA is TGCGCCAGCAGCCGGGACCCGGACAGGGGGTTCGCTGAAAAACTGTTTTTT.